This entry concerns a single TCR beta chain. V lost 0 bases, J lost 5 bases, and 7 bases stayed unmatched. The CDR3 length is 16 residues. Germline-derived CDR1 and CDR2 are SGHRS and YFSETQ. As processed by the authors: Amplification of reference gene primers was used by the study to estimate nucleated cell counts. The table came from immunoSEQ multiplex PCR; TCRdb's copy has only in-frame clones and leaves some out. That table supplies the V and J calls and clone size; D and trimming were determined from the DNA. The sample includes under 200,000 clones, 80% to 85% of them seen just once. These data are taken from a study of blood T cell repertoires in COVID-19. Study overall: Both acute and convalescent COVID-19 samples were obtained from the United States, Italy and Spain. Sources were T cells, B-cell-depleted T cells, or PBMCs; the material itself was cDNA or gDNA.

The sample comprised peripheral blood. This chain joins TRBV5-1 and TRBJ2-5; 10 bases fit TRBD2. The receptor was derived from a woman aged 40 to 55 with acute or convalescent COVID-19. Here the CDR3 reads CASSLASSGSWETQYF. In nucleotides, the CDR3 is TGCGCCAGCAGCTTGGCGTCTAGCGGGAGCTGGGAGACCCAGTACTTC.